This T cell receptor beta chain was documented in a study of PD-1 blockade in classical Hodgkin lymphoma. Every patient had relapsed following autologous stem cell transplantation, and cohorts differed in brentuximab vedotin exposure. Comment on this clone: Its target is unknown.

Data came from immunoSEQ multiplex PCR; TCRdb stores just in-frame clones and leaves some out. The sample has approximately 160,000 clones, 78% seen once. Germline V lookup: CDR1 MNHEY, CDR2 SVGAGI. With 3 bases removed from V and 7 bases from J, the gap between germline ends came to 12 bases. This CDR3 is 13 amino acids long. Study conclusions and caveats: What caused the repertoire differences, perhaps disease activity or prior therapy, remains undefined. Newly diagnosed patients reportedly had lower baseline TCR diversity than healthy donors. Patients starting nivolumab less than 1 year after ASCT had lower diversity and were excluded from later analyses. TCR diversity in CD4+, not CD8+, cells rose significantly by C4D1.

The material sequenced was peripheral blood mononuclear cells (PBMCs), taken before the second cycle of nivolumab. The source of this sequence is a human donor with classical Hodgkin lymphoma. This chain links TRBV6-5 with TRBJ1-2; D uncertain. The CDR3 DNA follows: TGTGCCAGCAGTTATGAGGCCCGGGCTGGCTACACCTTC. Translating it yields CASSYEARAGYTF.